The rows below give T cell receptor beta chains drawn from one sample of a study of blood T cell repertoires in COVID-19. Libraries were prepared by immunoSEQ multiplex PCR; TCRdb keeps only in-frame clonotypes and omits some of them. The data contain about 100,000 clones, under 90% of them singletons. Input material: peripheral blood. The receptors here all came from a human donor with active COVID-19. The donor label of this sample is uncertain. Each CDR3 is given with its conserved first and last residue. Each record gives: D gene, V gene, J gene, clone size, CDR3 protein, CDR3 DNA. A D gene is named only where the DNA matches it firmly. A row's size may be missing; if present it is once, few, many or a size class.

d_gene: .; v_gene: TRBV7-9; j_gene: TRBJ2-3; abundance: .; CDR3aa: CASSLGVQGFTDTQYF; CDR3nt: TGTGCCAGCAGCTTAGGGGTCCAGGGATTCACAGATACGCAGTATTTT
d_gene: TRBD1; v_gene: TRBV28; j_gene: TRBJ1-1; abundance: .; CDR3aa: CASRFQQGLEAFF; CDR3nt: TGTGCCAGCCGCTTCCAACAGGGGCTTGAAGCTTTCTTT
d_gene: TRBD1; v_gene: TRBV2; j_gene: TRBJ1-6; abundance: once; CDR3aa: CASSSRDRNSPLHF; CDR3nt: TGTGCCAGCAGTTCCCGGGACAGAAATTCACCCCTCCACTTT
d_gene: .; v_gene: TRBV5-1; j_gene: TRBJ1-2; abundance: .; CDR3aa: CASSLALNREGGYTF; CDR3nt: TGCGCCAGCAGCTTGGCCTTGAACAGGGAGGGTGGCTACACCTTC
d_gene: .; v_gene: TRBV13; j_gene: TRBJ2-3; abundance: .; CDR3aa: CASSPFVGASTDTQYF; CDR3nt: TGTGCCAGCAGCCCCTTTGTAGGGGCGAGCACAGATACGCAGTATTTT
d_gene: TRBD2; v_gene: TRBV3-1/TRBV3-2; j_gene: TRBJ2-7; abundance: .; CDR3aa: CASSDGLAVVYEQYF; CDR3nt: TGTGCCAGCAGCGATGGACTAGCGGTGGTATACGAGCAGTACTTC
d_gene: .; v_gene: TRBV12-3/TRBV12-4; j_gene: TRBJ1-5; abundance: .; CDR3aa: CASSLRGGQPQHF; CDR3nt: TGTGCCAGCAGTTTACGAGGTGGTCAGCCCCAGCATTTT
d_gene: .; v_gene: TRBV27; j_gene: TRBJ2-1; abundance: .; CDR3aa: CASSFSYYNEQFF; CDR3nt: TGTGCCAGCAGTTTTTCCTATTACAATGAGCAGTTCTTC
d_gene: TRBD2; v_gene: TRBV4-2; j_gene: TRBJ2-3; abundance: .; CDR3aa: CASSRSGGLVDTQYF; CDR3nt: TGTGCCAGCAGCCGTAGCGGGGGGCTGGTTGATACGCAGTATTTT
d_gene: TRBD1; v_gene: TRBV5-1; j_gene: TRBJ2-5; abundance: .; CDR3aa: CASSLAVPGDRGRAVETQYF; CDR3nt: TGCGCCAGCAGCTTGGCGGTCCCGGGGGACAGGGGGCGAGCGGTGGAGACCCAGTACTTC
d_gene: TRBD1; v_gene: TRBV4-1; j_gene: TRBJ2-7; abundance: .; CDR3aa: CASREDRAHEQYF; CDR3nt: TGCGCCAGCAGAGAGGACAGGGCCCACGAGCAGTACTTC
d_gene: .; v_gene: TRBV7-6; j_gene: TRBJ2-7; abundance: .; CDR3aa: CASSLFARTSTGLKEQYF; CDR3nt: TGTGCCAGCAGCCTTTTTGCCCGCACATCGACAGGCCTGAAGGAGCAGTACTTC
d_gene: .; v_gene: TRBV20-1; j_gene: TRBJ1-2; abundance: .; CDR3aa: CSAGHAWGYTF; CDR3nt: TGCAGTGCTGGACACGCCTGGGGCTACACCTTC
d_gene: .; v_gene: TRBV25-1; j_gene: TRBJ1-1; abundance: .; CDR3aa: CASSSHRENTEAFF; CDR3nt: TGTGCCAGCAGCTCGCACAGGGAGAACACTGAAGCTTTCTTT
d_gene: TRBD1; v_gene: TRBV7-8; j_gene: TRBJ2-2; abundance: .; CDR3aa: CASSSETGQIAGELFF; CDR3nt: TGTGCCAGCAGCAGTGAGACAGGGCAGATCGCCGGGGAGCTGTTTTTT
d_gene: .; v_gene: TRBV6-4; j_gene: TRBJ1-6; abundance: .; CDR3aa: CASSGSENSPLHF; CDR3nt: TGTGCCAGCAGTGGGTCAGAAAATTCACCCCTCCACTTT
d_gene: TRBD1; v_gene: TRBV12-3/TRBV12-4; j_gene: TRBJ1-2; abundance: .; CDR3aa: CASGTDANYGYTF; CDR3nt: TGTGCCAGCGGGACAGATGCTAACTATGGCTACACCTTC
d_gene: TRBD1; v_gene: TRBV7-2; j_gene: TRBJ2-7; abundance: .; CDR3aa: CVSSVLTGGYEQYF; CDR3nt: TGTGTCAGCAGCGTATTGACAGGGGGCTACGAGCAGTACTTC
d_gene: .; v_gene: TRBV7-2; j_gene: TRBJ1-5; abundance: .; CDR3aa: CASSLVAGASQPQHF; CDR3nt: TGTGCCAGCAGCTTAGTTGCGGGGGCCAGCCAGCCCCAGCATTTT
d_gene: .; v_gene: TRBV7-2; j_gene: TRBJ1-5; abundance: few; CDR3aa: CASSMWARDISQPQHF; CDR3nt: TGTGCCAGCAGCATGTGGGCCAGGGATATTTCTCAGCCCCAGCATTTT
d_gene: .; v_gene: TRBV6-5; j_gene: TRBJ1-4; abundance: once; CDR3aa: CASSTAGENEKLFF; CDR3nt: TGTGCCAGTTCCACCGCCGGTGAAAATGAAAAACTGTTTTTT
d_gene: TRBD1; v_gene: TRBV5-1; j_gene: TRBJ2-3; abundance: once; CDR3aa: CASSLVRGQGAGTDTQYF; CDR3nt: TGCGCCAGCAGCTTGGTTCGGGGACAGGGGGCGGGCACAGATACGCAGTATTTT
d_gene: TRBD2; v_gene: TRBV5-4; j_gene: TRBJ2-5; abundance: few; CDR3aa: CASSRGGARETQYF; CDR3nt: TGTGCCAGCAGTCGCGGGGGGGCTAGGGAGACCCAGTACTTC
d_gene: .; v_gene: TRBV28; j_gene: TRBJ2-1; abundance: .; CDR3aa: CASRIQVDGLNEQFF; CDR3nt: TGTGCCAGCAGGATACAGGTAGATGGGCTTAATGAGCAGTTCTTC
d_gene: .; v_gene: TRBV7-9; j_gene: TRBJ1-1; abundance: .; CDR3aa: CASSFRGATEAFF; CDR3nt: TGTGCCAGCAGCTTTCGGGGTGCCACTGAAGCTTTCTTT
d_gene: .; v_gene: TRBV4-1; j_gene: TRBJ2-5; abundance: once; CDR3aa: CASSPLDRQETQYF; CDR3nt: TGCGCCAGCAGCCCACTCGACAGACAAGAGACCCAGTACTTC
d_gene: TRBD1; v_gene: TRBV9; j_gene: TRBJ1-5; abundance: .; CDR3aa: CASSVGQGSNQPQHF; CDR3nt: TGTGCCAGCAGCGTCGGACAGGGGTCAAATCAGCCCCAGCATTTT
d_gene: .; v_gene: TRBV4-3; j_gene: TRBJ2-3; abundance: .; CDR3aa: CASSQARVQGTQYF; CDR3nt: TGCGCCAGCAGCCAAGCGCGGGTGCAGGGGACGCAGTATTTT
d_gene: .; v_gene: TRBV5-1; j_gene: TRBJ2-7; abundance: .; CDR3aa: CASSLGEGVYYEQYF; CDR3nt: TGCGCCAGCAGCTTGGGGGAGGGGGTCTACTACGAGCAGTACTTC
d_gene: .; v_gene: TRBV27; j_gene: TRBJ2-1; abundance: .; CDR3aa: CASERGGAREQFF; CDR3nt: TGTGCCAGCGAAAGGGGGGGGGCTCGTGAGCAGTTCTTC
d_gene: TRBD2; v_gene: TRBV28; j_gene: TRBJ2-3; abundance: .; CDR3aa: CAVSTSGTSDTDTQYF; CDR3nt: TGTGCCGTCTCTACTTCCGGGACTAGCGACACAGATACGCAGTATTTT
d_gene: .; v_gene: TRBV19; j_gene: TRBJ1-2; abundance: .; CDR3aa: CASSIDQGAYGYTF; CDR3nt: TGTGCCAGTAGTATAGATCAAGGGGCCTATGGCTACACCTTC
d_gene: TRBD1; v_gene: TRBV5-1; j_gene: TRBJ2-7; abundance: .; CDR3aa: CASSLAAPGQGYEQYF; CDR3nt: TGCGCCAGCAGCTTGGCCGCTCCGGGACAGGGATACGAGCAGTACTTC
d_gene: .; v_gene: TRBV6-1; j_gene: TRBJ2-5; abundance: .; CDR3aa: CASSEGLIQETQYF; CDR3nt: TGTGCCAGCAGTGAAGGACTCATTCAAGAGACCCAGTACTTC
d_gene: .; v_gene: TRBV30; j_gene: TRBJ2-1; abundance: .; CDR3aa: CAWSAMSGTYNEQFF; CDR3nt: TGTGCCTGGAGTGCGATGAGCGGCACCTACAATGAGCAGTTCTTC
d_gene: TRBD1; v_gene: TRBV6-5; j_gene: TRBJ1-2; abundance: .; CDR3aa: CASRMNLQGNYGYTF; CDR3nt: TGTGCCAGCAGGATGAATCTACAGGGGAACTATGGCTACACCTTC
d_gene: .; v_gene: TRBV4-2; j_gene: TRBJ1-1; abundance: .; CDR3aa: CASSQVGAVRNTEAFF; CDR3nt: TGTGCCAGCAGCCAAGTTGGGGCGGTAAGGAACACTGAAGCTTTCTTT